The rows below give T cell receptor beta chains drawn from one sample of a study of identical twins. TCRdb itself ran the 5' RACE reads through MiXCR, one entry per CDR3 protein. The profile shows fewer than 800,000 distinct CDR3 sequences, roughly 7.2% of them singletons. The same sample was also studied in work on yellow fever vaccine responses in identical twins.

Sequencing was performed on PBMCs. All receptors come from a woman between 18 and 29 years old in good health. Each CDR3 is given with its conserved first and last residue. The D gene is left open where the match is weak. Clone size appears in some rows only: once, few, many, or a class for an expanded clone.

d_call: NA
clone_size: few
j_call: TRBJ2-1
v_call: TRBV7-6
cdr3_aa: CASSLWVRGPSVTGQFF
cdr3_nt: TGTGCCAGCAGCTTATGGGTACGGGGCCCATCCGTAACGGGGCAGTTCTTC

d_call: NA
clone_size: few
j_call: TRBJ2-1
v_call: TRBV20-1
cdr3_aa: CSARAPGAPGNEQFF
cdr3_nt: TGCAGTGCTAGAGCCCCGGGAGCTCCTGGCAATGAGCAGTTCTTC

d_call: NA
clone_size: few
j_call: TRBJ2-5
v_call: TRBV6-5
cdr3_aa: CASSYDSSRETQYF
cdr3_nt: TGTGCCAGCAGTTACGATTCCTCTCGAGAGACCCAGTACTTC

d_call: TRBD2
clone_size: NA
j_call: TRBJ2-3
v_call: TRBV20-1
cdr3_aa: CSAQRGAATDTQYF
cdr3_nt: TGCAGTGCTCAGCGGGGGGCCGCCACAGATACGCAGTATTTT

d_call: NA
clone_size: NA
j_call: TRBJ2-1
v_call: TRBV12-3/TRBV12-4
cdr3_aa: CASSLMGYNEQFF
cdr3_nt: TGTGCCAGCAGTTTGATGGGTTACAATGAGCAGTTCTTC

d_call: NA
clone_size: few
j_call: TRBJ2-7
v_call: TRBV20-1
cdr3_aa: CSARDSRPYEQYF
cdr3_nt: TGCAGTGCTAGAGATAGCCGTCCCTACGAGCAGTACTTC

d_call: NA
clone_size: few
j_call: TRBJ1-1
v_call: TRBV7-3
cdr3_aa: CASSRHLDTEAFF
cdr3_nt: TGTGCCAGCAGCCGCCATTTGGACACTGAAGCTTTCTTT

d_call: NA
clone_size: NA
j_call: TRBJ2-7
v_call: TRBV7-9
cdr3_aa: CASRYGGSSYEQYF
cdr3_nt: TGTGCCAGCAGATACGGGGGAAGCTCCTACGAGCAGTACTTC

d_call: TRBD2
clone_size: many
j_call: TRBJ2-3
v_call: TRBV12-3/TRBV12-4
cdr3_aa: CASSLGAGSTDTQYF
cdr3_nt: TGTGCCAGCAGTTTGGGAGCGGGGTCCACAGATACGCAGTATTTT

d_call: NA
clone_size: few
j_call: TRBJ2-7
v_call: TRBV28
cdr3_aa: CASTPWGERREQYF
cdr3_nt: TGTGCCAGCACCCCCTGGGGGGAAAGGCGGGAGCAGTACTTC

d_call: NA
clone_size: NA
j_call: TRBJ2-1
v_call: TRBV4-1
cdr3_aa: CASSQDKRAGRYNEQFF
cdr3_nt: TGCGCCAGCAGCCAAGATAAACGGGCGGGGCGGTACAATGAGCAGTTCTTC

d_call: TRBD2
clone_size: few
j_call: TRBJ2-2
v_call: TRBV20-1
cdr3_aa: CSAVKSGTTNTGELFF
cdr3_nt: TGCAGTGCTGTCAAATCCGGGACTACCAACACCGGGGAGCTGTTTTTT

d_call: NA
clone_size: few
j_call: TRBJ2-5
v_call: TRBV7-3
cdr3_aa: CASSLGGRANQETQYF
cdr3_nt: TGTGCCAGCAGCTTAGGCGGCAGGGCTAACCAAGAGACCCAGTACTTC

d_call: NA
clone_size: NA
j_call: TRBJ1-1
v_call: TRBV5-1
cdr3_aa: CASSLAGVTTEAFF
cdr3_nt: TGCGCCAGCAGCTTGGCCGGAGTGACCACTGAAGCTTTCTTT

d_call: TRBD2
clone_size: few
j_call: TRBJ2-1
v_call: TRBV12-3/TRBV12-4
cdr3_aa: CASRSHQREWNEQFF
cdr3_nt: TGTGCCAGCAGGTCCCACCAGCGGGAGTGGAATGAGCAGTTCTTC

d_call: TRBD2
clone_size: many
j_call: TRBJ2-5
v_call: TRBV12-3/TRBV12-4
cdr3_aa: CASSTRSGGGQETQYF
cdr3_nt: TGTGCCAGCAGTACCCGTAGCGGGGGGGGCCAAGAGACCCAGTACTTC

d_call: NA
clone_size: NA
j_call: TRBJ1-2
v_call: TRBV2
cdr3_aa: CASSLPGTPLFYGYTF
cdr3_nt: TGTGCCAGCAGCCTCCCCGGGACACCCTTATTCTATGGCTACACCTTC

d_call: TRBD2
clone_size: many
j_call: TRBJ2-1
v_call: TRBV29-1
cdr3_aa: CSGRAGGPFNEQFF
cdr3_nt: TGCAGCGGTAGAGCGGGAGGGCCTTTTAATGAGCAGTTCTTC

d_call: NA
clone_size: many
j_call: TRBJ1-4
v_call: TRBV15
cdr3_aa: CATSRAQGTTNEKLFF
cdr3_nt: TGTGCCACCAGCAGAGCTCAGGGAACAACTAATGAAAAACTGTTTTTT

d_call: NA
clone_size: NA
j_call: TRBJ2-3
v_call: TRBV9
cdr3_aa: CASSRLVSHTDTQYF
cdr3_nt: TGTGCCAGCAGCAGACTAGTTAGCCACACAGATACGCAGTATTTT

d_call: NA
clone_size: many
j_call: TRBJ2-1
v_call: TRBV7-9
cdr3_aa: CASSLAGWTDYNEQFF
cdr3_nt: TGTGCCAGCAGCTTAGCGGGCTGGACAGATTACAATGAGCAGTTCTTC

d_call: NA
clone_size: NA
j_call: TRBJ2-1
v_call: TRBV7-3
cdr3_aa: CASSLTPYSYNEQFF
cdr3_nt: TGTGCCAGCAGCTTGACACCGTACTCCTACAATGAGCAGTTCTTC